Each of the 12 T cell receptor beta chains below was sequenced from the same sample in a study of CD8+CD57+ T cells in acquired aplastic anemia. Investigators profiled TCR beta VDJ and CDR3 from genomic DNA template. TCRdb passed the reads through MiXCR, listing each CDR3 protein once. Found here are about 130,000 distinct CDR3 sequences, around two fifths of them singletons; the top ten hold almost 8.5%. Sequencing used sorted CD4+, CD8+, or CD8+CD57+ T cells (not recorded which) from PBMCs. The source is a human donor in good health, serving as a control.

CDR3 loop: CASSMRRGSRYTGELFF. The CDR3 DNA sequence: TGTGCCAGTAGTATGAGGAGGGGGTCGCGGTACACCGGGGAGCTGTTTTTT. V and J are TRBV19 and TRBJ2-2; either TRBD1 or TRBD2 may fit D (6 bases each). V lost 3 bases, J lost 3 bases, and 17 bases lay in between. The CDR3 runs 17 residues. Germline V gene data show CDR1 as LNHDA and CDR2 as SQIVND (reference sequence). The complete variable domain, with remaining parts taken from reference TRBV19 and TRBJ2-2, reads DGGITQSPKYLFRKEGQNVTLSCEQNLNHDAMYWYRQDPGQGLRLIYYSQIVNDFQKGDIAEGYSVSREKKESFPLTVTSAQKNPTAFYLCASSMRRGSRYTGELFFGEGSRLTVL.

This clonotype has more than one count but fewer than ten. The CDR3 spells CASSSAQVAGGFDEQFF. In DNA, the CDR3 is TGTGCCAGCAGTTCGGCTCAGGTGGCGGGAGGGTTCGATGAGCAGTTCTTC. The chain couples TRBV6-2 or TRBV6-3 to TRBJ2-1; TRBD2 matches at 9 bases. This CDR3 contains 17 residues. The ends lost 4 bases at V and 8 bases at J; junction bases unmatched: 15. The V gene's germline CDR1 is MNHEY and CDR2 SVGEGT.

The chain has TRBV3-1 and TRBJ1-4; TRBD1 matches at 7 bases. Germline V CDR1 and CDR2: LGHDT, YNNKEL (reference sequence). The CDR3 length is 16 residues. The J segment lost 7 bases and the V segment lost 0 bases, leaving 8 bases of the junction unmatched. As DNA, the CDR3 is TGTGCCAGCAGCCAAGACCTAACAGGGGCGGGTGAAAAACTGTTTTTT. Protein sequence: CASSQDLTGAGEKLFF. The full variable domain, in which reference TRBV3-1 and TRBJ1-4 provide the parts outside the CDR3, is DTAVSQTPKYLVTQMGNDKSIKCEQNLGHDTMYWYKQDSKKFLKIMFSYNNKELIINETVPNRFSPKSPDKAHLNLHINSLELGDSAVYFCASSQDLTGAGEKLFFGSGTQLSVL.

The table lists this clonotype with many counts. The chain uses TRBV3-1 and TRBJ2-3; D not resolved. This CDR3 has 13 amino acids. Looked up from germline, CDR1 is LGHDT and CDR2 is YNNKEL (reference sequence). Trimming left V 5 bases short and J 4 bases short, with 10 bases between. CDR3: CASSYGGADTQYF. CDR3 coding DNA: TGTGCCAGCAGCTATGGTGGTGCAGATACGCAGTATTTT.

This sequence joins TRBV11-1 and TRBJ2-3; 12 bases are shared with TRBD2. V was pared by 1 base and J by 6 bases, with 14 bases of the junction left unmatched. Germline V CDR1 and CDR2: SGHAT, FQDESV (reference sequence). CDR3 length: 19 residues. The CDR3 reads CASSLGWPSGRAVVDTQYF. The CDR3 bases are TGTGCCAGCAGCTTAGGCTGGCCTAGCGGGAGGGCCGTTGTTGATACGCAGTATTTT.

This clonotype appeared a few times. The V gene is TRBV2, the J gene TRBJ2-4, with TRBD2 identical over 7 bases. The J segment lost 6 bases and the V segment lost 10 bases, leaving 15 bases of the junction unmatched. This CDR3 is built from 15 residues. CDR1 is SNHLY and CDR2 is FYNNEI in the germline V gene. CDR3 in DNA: TGTGCCACCAACCGGGATCGGGGGGTGGGAAACATTCAGTACTTC. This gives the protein CATNRDRGVGNIQYF. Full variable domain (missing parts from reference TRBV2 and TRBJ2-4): EPEVTQTPSHQVTQMGQEVILRCVPISNHLYFYWYRQILGQKVEFLVSFYNNEISEKSEIFDDQFSVERPDGSNFTLKIRSTKLEDSAMYFCATNRDRGVGNIQYFGAGTRLSVL.

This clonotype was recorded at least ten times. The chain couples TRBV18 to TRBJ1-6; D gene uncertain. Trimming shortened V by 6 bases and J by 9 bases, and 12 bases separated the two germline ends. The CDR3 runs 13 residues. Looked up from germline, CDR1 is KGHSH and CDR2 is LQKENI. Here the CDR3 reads CASSLTNVSPLHF. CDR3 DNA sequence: TGTGCCAGCTCGCTGACTAACGTTTCACCCCTCCACTTT.

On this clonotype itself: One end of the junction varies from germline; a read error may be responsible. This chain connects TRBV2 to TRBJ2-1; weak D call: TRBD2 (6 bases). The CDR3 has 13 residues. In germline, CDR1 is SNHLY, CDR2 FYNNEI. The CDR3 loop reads CARGVADYSEQFF. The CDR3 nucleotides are TGTGCCAGGGGGGTAGCGGACTACAGTGAGCAGTTCTTC.

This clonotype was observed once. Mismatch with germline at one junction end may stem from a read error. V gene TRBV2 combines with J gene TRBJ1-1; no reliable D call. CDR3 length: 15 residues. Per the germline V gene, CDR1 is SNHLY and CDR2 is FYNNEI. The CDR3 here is CASSPTSDGGTEAFF. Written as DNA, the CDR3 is TGCGCCAGCAGCCCTACATCGGATGGAGGCACTGAAGCTTTCTTT.

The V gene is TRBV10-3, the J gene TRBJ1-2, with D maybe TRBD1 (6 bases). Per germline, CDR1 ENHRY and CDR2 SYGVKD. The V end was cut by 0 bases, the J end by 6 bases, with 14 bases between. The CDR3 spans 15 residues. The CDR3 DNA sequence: TGTGCCATCAGTGAGTCGTCCAGGGGAAGCGATGGCTACACCTTC. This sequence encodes CAISESSRGSDGYTF.

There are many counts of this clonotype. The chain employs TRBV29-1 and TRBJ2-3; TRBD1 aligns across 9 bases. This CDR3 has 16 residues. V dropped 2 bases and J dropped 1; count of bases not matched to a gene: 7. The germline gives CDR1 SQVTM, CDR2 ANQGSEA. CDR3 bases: TGCAGCGTTGAACGTGGGACAGGGCTTGGCACAGATACGCAGTATTTT. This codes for CSVERGTGLGTDTQYF.

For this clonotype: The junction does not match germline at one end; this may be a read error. The CDR3 sequence is CACSTKHSVGF. The CDR3 DNA reads as TGTGCCTGCAGCACAAAACATAGCGTGGGGTTC. The chain recombines TRBV2 with TRBJ2-5, with a tentative D call TRBD2 (5 bases). Germline assignment: CDR1 SNHLY and CDR2 FYNNEI. The CDR3 is made up of 11 amino acids.